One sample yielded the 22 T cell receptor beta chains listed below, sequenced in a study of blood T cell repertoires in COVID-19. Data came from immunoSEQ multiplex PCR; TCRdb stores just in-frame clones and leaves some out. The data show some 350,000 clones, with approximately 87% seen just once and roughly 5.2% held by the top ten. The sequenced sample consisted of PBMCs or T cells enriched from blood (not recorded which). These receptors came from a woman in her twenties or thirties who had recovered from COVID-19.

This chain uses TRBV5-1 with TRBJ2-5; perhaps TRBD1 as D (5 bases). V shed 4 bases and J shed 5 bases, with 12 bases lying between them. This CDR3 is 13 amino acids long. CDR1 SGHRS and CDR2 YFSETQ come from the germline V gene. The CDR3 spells CASSPRDRETQYF. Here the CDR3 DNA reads TGCGCCAGCAGCCCCAGGGATCGGGAGACCCAGTACTTC.

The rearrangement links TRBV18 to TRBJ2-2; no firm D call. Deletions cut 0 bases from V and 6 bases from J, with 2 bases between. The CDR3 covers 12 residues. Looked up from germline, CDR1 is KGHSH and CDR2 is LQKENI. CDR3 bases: TGTGCCAGCTCACCACCCGCCGGGGAGCTGTTTTTT. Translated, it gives CASSPPAGELFF.

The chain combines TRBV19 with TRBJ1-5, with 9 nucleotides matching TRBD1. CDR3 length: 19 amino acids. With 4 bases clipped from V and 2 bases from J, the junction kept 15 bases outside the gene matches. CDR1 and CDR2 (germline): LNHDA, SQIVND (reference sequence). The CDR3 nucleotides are TGTGCCAGTAGTAAGTTTGCGACAGGGGGTATGACGGGCAATCAGCCCCAGCATTTT. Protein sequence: CASSKFATGGMTGNQPQHF.

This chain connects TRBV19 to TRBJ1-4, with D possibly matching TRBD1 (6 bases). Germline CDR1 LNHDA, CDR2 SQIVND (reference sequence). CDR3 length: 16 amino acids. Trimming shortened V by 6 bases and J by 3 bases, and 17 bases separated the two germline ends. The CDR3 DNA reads TGTGCCAGTAGCCCTGAGTACAGGGTGGCTAATGAAAAACTGTTTTTT. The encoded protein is CASSPEYRVANEKLFF.

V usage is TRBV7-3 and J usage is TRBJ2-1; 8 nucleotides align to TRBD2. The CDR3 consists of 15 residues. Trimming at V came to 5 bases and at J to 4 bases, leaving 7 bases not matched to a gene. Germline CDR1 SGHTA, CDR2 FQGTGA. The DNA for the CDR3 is TGTGCCAGCAGCCCGATAGCGGGACCATACAATGAGCAGTTCTTC. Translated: CASSPIAGPYNEQFF.

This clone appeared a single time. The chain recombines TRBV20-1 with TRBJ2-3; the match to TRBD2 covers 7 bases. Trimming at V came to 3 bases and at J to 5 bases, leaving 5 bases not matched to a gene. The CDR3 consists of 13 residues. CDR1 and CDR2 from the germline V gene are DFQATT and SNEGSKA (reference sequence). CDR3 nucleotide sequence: TGCAGTGCTAGTACCGGGACTAAAGATACGCAGTATTTT. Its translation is CSASTGTKDTQYF.

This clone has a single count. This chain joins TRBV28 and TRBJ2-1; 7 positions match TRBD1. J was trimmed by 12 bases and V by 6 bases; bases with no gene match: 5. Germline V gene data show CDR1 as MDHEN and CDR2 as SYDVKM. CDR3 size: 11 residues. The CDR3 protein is CASRGTVGQFF. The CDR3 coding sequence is TGTGCCAGCAGGGGGACAGTTGGGCAGTTCTTC. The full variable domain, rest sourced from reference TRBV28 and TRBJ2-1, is DVKVTQSSRYLVKRTGEKVFLECVQDMDHENMFWYRQDPGLGLRLIYFSYDVKMKEKGDIPEGYSVSREKKERFSLILESASTNQTSMYLCASRGTVGQFFGPGTRLTVL.

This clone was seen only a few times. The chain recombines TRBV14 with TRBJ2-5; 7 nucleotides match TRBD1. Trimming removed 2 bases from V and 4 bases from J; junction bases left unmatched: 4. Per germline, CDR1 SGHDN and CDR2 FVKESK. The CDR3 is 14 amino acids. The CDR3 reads CASSQINRGETQYF. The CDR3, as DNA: TGTGCCAGCAGCCAAATAAACAGGGGAGAGACCCAGTACTTC. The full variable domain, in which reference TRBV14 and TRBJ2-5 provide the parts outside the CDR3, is EAGVTQFPSHSVIEKGQTVTLRCDPISGHDNLYWYRRVMGKEIKFLLHFVKESKQDESGMPNNRFLAERTGGTYSTLKVQPAELEDSGVYFCASSQINRGETQYFGPGTRLLVL.

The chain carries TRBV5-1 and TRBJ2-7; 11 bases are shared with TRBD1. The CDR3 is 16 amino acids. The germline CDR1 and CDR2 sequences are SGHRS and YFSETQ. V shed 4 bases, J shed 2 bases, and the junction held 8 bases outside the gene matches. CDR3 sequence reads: CASSPLGTGGTYEQYF. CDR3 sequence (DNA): TGCGCCAGCAGCCCCCTGGGGACAGGGGGAACCTACGAGCAGTACTTC.

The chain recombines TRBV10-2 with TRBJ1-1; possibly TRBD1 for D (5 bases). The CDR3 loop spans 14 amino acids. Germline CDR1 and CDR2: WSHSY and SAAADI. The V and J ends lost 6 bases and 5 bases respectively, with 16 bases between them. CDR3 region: CASRDGGRETEAFF. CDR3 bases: TGCGCCAGCAGAGACGGGGGGAGGGAAACTGAAGCTTTCTTT.

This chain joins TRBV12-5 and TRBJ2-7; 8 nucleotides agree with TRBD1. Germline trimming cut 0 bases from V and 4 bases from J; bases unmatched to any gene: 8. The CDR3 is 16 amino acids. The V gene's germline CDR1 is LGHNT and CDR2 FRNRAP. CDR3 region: CASGLVLAGGPYEQYF. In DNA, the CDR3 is TGTGCTAGTGGTTTGGTACTGGCAGGGGGCCCTTACGAGCAGTACTTC.

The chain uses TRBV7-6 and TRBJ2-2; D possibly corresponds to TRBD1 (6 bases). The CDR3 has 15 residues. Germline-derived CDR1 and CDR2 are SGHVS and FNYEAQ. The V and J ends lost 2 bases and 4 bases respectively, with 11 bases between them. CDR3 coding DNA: TGTGCCAGCAGCTTATATCCAGGGGCCACCGGGGAGCTGTTTTTT. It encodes CASSLYPGATGELFF.

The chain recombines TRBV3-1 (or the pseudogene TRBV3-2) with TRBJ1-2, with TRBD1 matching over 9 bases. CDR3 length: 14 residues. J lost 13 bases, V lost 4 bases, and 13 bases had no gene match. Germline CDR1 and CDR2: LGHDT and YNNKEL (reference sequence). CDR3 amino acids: CASSPTFRDRVGTF. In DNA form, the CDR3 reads TGTGCCAGCAGCCCGACCTTCCGGGACAGGGTTGGCACCTTC.

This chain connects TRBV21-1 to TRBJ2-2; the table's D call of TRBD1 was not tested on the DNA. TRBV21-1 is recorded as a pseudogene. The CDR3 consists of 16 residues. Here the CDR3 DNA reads TGTGCCAGCAGCAAGACAGGCCGAAAGCTTACCGGGGAGCTGTTTTTT. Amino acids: CASSKTGRKLTGELFF.

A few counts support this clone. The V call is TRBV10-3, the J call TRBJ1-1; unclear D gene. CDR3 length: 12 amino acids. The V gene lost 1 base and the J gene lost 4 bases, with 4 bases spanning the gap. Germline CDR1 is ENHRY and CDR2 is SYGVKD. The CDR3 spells CAISEYGTEAFF. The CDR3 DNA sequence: TGTGCCATCAGTGAGTACGGCACTGAAGCTTTCTTT.

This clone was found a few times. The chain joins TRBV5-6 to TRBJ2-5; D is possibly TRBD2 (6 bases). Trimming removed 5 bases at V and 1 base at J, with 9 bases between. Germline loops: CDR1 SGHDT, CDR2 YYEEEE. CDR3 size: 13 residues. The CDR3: CASSRGTQETQYF. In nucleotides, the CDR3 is TGTGCCAGCAGTCGCGGGACCCAAGAGACCCAGTACTTC.

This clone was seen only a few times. This CDR3 reads CASRLDSTPHNEQFF. The CDR3 nucleotides are TGTGCCAGCAGGCTGGACAGCACTCCGCACAATGAGCAGTTCTTC. The chain couples TRBV5-4 to TRBJ2-1; possibly TRBD1 for D (6 bases). The CDR3 sequence is 15 residues long. V dropped 5 bases and J dropped 5 bases, with 17 bases sitting between them. Germline CDR1 is SGHNT and CDR2 is YYREEE (reference sequence).

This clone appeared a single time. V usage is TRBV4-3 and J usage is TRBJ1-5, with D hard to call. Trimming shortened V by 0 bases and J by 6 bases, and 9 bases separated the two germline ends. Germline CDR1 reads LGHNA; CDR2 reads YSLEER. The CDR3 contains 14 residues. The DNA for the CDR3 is TGCGCCAGCAGCCAAGATTCACGGGGTCAGCCCCAGCATTTT. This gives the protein CASSQDSRGQPQHF.

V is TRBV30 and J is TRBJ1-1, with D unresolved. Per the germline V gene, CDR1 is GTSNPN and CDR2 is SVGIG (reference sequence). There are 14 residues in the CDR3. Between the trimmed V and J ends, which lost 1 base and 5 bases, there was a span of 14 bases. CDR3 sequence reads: CAWSAGRRDTEAFF. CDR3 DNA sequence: TGTGCCTGGAGTGCCGGCAGGAGGGATACTGAAGCTTTCTTT.

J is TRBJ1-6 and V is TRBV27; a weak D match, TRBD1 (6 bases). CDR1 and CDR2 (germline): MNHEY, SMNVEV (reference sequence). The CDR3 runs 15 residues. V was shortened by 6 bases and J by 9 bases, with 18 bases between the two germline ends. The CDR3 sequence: CASRRNRDGISPLHF. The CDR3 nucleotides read TGTGCCAGCAGACGGAACAGGGATGGGATTTCACCCCTCCACTTT.

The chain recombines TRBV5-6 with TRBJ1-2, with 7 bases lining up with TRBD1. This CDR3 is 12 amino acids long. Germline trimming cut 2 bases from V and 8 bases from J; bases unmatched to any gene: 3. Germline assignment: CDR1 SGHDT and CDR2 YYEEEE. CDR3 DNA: TGTGCCAGCAGCTTACGGGACAGCGGCTACACCTTC. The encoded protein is CASSLRDSGYTF.

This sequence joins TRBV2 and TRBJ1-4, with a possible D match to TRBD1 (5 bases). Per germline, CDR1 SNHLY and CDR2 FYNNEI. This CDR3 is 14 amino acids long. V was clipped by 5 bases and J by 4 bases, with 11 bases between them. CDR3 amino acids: CASSLQGFNEKLFF. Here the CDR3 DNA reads TGTGCCAGCAGTTTGCAGGGTTTTAATGAAAAACTGTTTTTT.